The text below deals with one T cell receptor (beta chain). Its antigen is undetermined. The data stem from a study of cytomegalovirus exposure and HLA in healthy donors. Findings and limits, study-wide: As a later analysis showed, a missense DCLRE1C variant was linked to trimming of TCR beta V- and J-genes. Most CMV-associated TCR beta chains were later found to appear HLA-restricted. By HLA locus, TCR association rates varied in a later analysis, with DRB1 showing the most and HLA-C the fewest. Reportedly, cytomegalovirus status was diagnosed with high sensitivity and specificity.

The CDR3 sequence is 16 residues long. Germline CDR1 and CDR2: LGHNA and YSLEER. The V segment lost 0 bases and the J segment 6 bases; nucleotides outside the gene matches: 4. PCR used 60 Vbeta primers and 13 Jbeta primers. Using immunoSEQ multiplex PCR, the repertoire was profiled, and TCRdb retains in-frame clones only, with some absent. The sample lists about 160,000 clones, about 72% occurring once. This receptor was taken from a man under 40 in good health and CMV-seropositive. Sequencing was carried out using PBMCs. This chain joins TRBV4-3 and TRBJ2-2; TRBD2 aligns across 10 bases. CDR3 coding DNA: TGCGCCAGCAGCCAAGACCCGGGACTAGCGTCCGGGGAGCTGTTTTTT. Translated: CASSQDPGLASGELFF.